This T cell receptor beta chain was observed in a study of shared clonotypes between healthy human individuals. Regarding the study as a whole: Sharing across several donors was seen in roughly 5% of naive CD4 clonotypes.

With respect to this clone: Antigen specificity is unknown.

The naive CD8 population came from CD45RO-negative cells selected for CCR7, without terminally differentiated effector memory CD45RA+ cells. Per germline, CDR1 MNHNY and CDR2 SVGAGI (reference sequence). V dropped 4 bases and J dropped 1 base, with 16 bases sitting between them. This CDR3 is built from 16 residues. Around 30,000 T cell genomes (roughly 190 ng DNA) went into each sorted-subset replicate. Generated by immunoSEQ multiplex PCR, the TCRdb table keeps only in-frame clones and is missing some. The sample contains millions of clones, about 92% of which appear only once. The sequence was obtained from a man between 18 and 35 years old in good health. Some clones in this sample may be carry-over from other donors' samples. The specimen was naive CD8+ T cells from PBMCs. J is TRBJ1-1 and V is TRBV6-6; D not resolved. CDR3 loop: CASSWPDGRGNTEAFF. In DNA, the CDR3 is TGTGCCAGCAGTTGGCCAGACGGACGAGGGAACACTGAAGCTTTCTTT.